The text below deals with one T cell receptor (beta chain). The data derive from a study of blood T cell repertoires in COVID-19. Overall study context: The origin of the acute and convalescent COVID-19 samples was the United States, Italy and Spain. In each case, the material was cDNA or gDNA derived from T cells, B-cell-depleted T cells, or PBMCs.

The CDR3 loop spans 14 amino acids. Looked up from germline, CDR1 is KGHDR and CDR2 is SFDVKD. Trimming pared 3 bases from V and 5 bases from J, leaving 12 bases between. Per the study methods: Reference gene primer amplification gave nucleated cell count estimates. The repertoire was sequenced with immunoSEQ multiplex PCR; TCRdb's copy has only in-frame clones and lacks some. V, J and clone size reflect that table, while D and trimming were determined from the DNA. Among about 110,000 clones, roughly 85% were seen once, and the ten largest hold 1.4% to 1.5%. The chain has TRBV24-1 and TRBJ2-5; D possibly corresponds to TRBD2 (6 bases). Sequencing was carried out using peripheral blood. This sequence originates from a man aged 35-49 years with acute or convalescent COVID-19. The CDR3 sequence is CATSDHTRGETQYF. CDR3 nucleotides: TGTGCCACCAGTGATCACACCCGGGGGGAGACCCAGTACTTC.